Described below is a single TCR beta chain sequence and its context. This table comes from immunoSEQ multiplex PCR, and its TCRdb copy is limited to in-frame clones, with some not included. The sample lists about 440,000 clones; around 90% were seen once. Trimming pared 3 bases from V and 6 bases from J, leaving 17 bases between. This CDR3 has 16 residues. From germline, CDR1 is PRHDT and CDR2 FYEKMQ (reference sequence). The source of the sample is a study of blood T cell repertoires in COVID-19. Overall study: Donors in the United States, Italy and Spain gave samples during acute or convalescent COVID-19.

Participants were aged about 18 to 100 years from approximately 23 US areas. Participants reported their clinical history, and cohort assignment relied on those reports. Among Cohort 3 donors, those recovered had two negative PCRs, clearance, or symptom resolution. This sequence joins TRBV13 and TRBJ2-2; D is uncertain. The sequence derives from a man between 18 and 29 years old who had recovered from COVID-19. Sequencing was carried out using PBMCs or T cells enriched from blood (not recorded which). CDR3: CASSFVTRLVAGELFF. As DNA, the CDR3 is TGTGCCAGCAGCTTTGTCACTCGACTGGTCGCCGGGGAGCTGTTTTTT.